One TCR beta chain is described in this entry. Its specificity is not known. Researchers ran the PCR with 60 Vbeta and 13 Jbeta primers. The protocol was immunoSEQ multiplex PCR, while the TCRdb copy is restricted to in-frame clones and leaves out a portion. The repertoire consists of around 160,000 clones, with over 75% occurring once and the leading ten covering roughly 1.9%. This specimen belongs to a study of cytomegalovirus exposure and HLA in healthy donors. Across the study: About 200 million T cells yielded more than 90 million unique TCR beta sequences in earlier analysis. Study-wide results and limits: Later analysis demonstrated an association between a missense DCLRE1C variant and TCR beta V- and J-gene trimming. In terms of immune exposure information, only CMV serostatus was available.

CDR3 length equals 10 residues. V lost 9 bases and J lost 15, with 15 bases in between. CDR1 and CDR2 (germline): LNHDA, SQIVND (reference sequence). The TCR originated in a human donor in good health. The specimen sequenced was PBMCs. The chain joins TRBV19 to TRBJ1-5; D may be TRBD1 (5 bases). The CDR3 DNA follows: TGTGCCAGCGGCCGGGACTCCCTGCATTTT. It specifies CASGRDSLHF.